Here is one T cell receptor beta chain with its context. Method: immunoSEQ multiplex PCR; TCRdb's copy keeps in-frame clones and lacks some. The sample lists just under 65,000 clones, 91% occurring once. The CDR3 runs to 16 residues. Germline loops: CDR1 SGDLS, CDR2 YYNGEE. Unmatched junction bases numbered 6, after V lost 5 bases and J lost 3 bases. The data originate from a study of T cell changes during pregnancy in multiple sclerosis. Here the sequenced sample was peripheral blood, taken after pregnancy. The V and J genes are TRBV9 and TRBJ2-2; 11 bases match TRBD1. This receptor was obtained from a female donor in good health, enrolled as a control in a pregnancy study. CDR3 residues: CASRVSGQGDTGELFF. CDR3 bases: TGTGCCAGCAGGGTCTCGGGACAGGGGGACACCGGGGAGCTGTTTTTT.